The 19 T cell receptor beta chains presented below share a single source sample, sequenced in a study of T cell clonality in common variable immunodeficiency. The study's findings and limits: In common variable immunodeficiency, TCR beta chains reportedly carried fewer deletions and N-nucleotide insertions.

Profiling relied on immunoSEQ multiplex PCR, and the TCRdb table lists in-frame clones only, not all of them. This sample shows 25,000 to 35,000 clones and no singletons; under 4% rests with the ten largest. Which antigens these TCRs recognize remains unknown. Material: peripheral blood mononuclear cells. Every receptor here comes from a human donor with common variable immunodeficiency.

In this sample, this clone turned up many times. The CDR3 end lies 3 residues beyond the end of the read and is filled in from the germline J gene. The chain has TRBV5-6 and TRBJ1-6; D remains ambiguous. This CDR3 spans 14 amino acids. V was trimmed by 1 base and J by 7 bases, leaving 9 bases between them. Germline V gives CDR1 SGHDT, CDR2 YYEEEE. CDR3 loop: CASSLNWANSPLHF. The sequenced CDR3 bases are TGTGCCAGCAGCTTGAACTGGGCCAATTCACCC.

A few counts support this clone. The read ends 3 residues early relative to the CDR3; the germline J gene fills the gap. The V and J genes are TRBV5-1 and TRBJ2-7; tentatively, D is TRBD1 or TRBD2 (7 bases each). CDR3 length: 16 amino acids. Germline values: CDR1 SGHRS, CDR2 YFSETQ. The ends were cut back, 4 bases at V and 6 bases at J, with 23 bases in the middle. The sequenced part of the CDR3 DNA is TGCGCCAGCAGCGGGGAGGGGAGGGGGCGATGGGGCGAG. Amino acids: CASSGEGRGRWGE. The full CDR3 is CASSGEGRGRWGEQYF.

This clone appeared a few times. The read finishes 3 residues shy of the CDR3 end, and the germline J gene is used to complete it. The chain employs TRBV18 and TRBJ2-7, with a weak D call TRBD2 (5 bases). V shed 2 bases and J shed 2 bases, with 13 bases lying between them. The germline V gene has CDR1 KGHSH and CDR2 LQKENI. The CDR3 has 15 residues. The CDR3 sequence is CASSPGRGSPYEQYF. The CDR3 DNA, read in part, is TGTGCCAGCTCACCAGGACGGGGATCCCCCTACGAG.

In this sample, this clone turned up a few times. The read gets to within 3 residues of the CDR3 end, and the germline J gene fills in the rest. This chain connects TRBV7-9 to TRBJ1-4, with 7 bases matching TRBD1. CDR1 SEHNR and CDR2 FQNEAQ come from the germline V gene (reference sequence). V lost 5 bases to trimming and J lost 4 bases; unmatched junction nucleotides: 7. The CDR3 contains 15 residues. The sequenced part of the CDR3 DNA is TGTGCCAGCAGCCCCGAGGGACAGATTAATGAAAAA. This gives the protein CASSPEGQINEK. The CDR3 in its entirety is CASSPEGQINEKLFF. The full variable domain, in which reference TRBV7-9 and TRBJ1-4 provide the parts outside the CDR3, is DTGVSQNPRHKITKRGQNVTFRCDPISEHNRLYWYRQTLGQGPEFLTYFQNEAQLEKSRLLSDRFSAERPKGSFSTLEIQRTEQGDSAMYLCASSPEGQINEKLFFGSGTQLSVL.

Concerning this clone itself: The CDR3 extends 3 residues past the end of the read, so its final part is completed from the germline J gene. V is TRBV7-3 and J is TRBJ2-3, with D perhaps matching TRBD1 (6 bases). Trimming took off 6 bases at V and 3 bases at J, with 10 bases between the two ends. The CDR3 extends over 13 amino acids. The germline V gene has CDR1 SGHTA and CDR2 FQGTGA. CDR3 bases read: TGTGCCAGCAGGCTACAGGGTACAGATACG. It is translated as CASRLQGTDT. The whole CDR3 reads CASRLQGTDTQYF.

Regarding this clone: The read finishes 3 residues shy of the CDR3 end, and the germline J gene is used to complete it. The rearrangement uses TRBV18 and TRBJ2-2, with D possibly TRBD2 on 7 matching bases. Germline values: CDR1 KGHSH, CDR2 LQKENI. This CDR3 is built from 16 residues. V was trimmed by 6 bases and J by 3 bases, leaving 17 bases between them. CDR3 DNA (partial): TGTGCCAGCTCCCTCCTGCGGGGGCAGGACACCGGGGAG. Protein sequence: CASSLLRGQDTGE. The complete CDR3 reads CASSLLRGQDTGELFF.

The CDR3 spells CASRIRRVNTEAFF. The sequenced part of the CDR3 DNA is TGTGCCAGTAGGATTCGGCGGGTGAACACTGAA. The genes are TRBV19 and TRBJ1-1; no reliable D call. Read data end 3 residues before the CDR3 end; the end is taken from the germline J gene. The CDR3 length is 14 residues. In germline, CDR1 is LNHDA, CDR2 SQIVND (reference sequence). V lost 6 bases, J lost 0 bases, and 11 bases lay in between.

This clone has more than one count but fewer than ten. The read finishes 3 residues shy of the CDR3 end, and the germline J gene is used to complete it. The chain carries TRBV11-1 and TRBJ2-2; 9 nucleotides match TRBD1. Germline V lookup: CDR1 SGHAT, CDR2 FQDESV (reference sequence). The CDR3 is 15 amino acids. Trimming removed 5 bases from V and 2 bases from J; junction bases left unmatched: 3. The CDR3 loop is CASSRTGVNTGELFF. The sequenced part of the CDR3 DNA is TGTGCCAGCAGCCGGACAGGGGTTAACACCGGGGAG.

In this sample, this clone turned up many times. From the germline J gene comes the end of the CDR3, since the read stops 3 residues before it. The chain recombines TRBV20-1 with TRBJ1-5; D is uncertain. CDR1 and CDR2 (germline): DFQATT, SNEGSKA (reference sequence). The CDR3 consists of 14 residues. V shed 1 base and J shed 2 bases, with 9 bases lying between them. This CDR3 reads CSARAGSGNQPQHF. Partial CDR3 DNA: TGCAGTGCTAGAGCGGGGTCGGGCAATCAGCCC.

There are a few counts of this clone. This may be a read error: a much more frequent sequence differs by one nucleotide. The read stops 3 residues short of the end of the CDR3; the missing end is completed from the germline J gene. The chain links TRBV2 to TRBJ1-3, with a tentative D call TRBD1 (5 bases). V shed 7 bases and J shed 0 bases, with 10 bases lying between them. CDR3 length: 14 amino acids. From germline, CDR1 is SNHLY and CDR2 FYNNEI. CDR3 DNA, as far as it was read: TGTGCCAGCATCTCCCAGGGCTCTGGAAACACC. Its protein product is CASISQGSGNT. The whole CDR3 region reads CASISQGSGNTIYF.

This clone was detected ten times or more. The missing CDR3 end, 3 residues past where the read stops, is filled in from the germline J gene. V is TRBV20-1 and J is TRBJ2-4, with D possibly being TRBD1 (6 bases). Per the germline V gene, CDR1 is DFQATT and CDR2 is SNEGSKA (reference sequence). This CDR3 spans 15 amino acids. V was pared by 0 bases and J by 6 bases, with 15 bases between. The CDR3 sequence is CSARDHGRGGNIQYF. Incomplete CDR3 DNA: TGCAGTGCTAGAGATCACGGCAGGGGTGGAAACATT.

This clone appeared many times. CDR3 protein: CASSGRGRGVETQYF. CDR3 DNA, as far as it was read: TGTGCCAGCAGTGGGAGGGGGCGGGGGGTAGAGACC. V gene TRBV2 combines with J gene TRBJ2-5, with D tentatively TRBD2 (8 bases). The read terminates 3 residues ahead of where the CDR3 ends, so the germline J gene completes it. The CDR3 loop spans 15 amino acids. The V end lost 4 bases, the J end lost 4 bases, and 16 bases lay between the germline ends. Per the germline V gene, CDR1 is SNHLY and CDR2 is FYNNEI.

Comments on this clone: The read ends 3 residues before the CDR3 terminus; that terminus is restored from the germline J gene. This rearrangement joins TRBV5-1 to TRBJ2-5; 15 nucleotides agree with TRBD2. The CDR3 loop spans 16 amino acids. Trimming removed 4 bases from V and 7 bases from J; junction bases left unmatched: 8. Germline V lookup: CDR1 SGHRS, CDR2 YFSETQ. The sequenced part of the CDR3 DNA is TGCGCCAGCAGCGACGGACTAGCGGGGGGGGTGGGGACC. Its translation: CASSDGLAGGVGT. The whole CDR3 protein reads CASSDGLAGGVGTQYF.

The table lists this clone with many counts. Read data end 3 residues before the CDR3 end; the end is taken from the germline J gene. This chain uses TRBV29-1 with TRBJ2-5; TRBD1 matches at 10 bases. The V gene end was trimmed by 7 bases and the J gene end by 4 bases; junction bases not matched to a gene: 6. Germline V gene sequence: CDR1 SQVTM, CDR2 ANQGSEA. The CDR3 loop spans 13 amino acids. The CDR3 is CSGGRDRGETQYF. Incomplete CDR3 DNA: TGCAGCGGGGGAAGGGACAGGGGAGAGACC.

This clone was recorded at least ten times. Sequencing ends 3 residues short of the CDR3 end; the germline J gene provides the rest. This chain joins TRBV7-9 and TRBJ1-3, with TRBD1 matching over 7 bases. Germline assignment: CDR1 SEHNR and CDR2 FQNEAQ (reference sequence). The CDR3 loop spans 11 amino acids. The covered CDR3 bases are TGTGCCAGCAGCACAGGGGAGGCC. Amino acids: CASSTGEA. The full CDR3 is CASSTGEAIYF.

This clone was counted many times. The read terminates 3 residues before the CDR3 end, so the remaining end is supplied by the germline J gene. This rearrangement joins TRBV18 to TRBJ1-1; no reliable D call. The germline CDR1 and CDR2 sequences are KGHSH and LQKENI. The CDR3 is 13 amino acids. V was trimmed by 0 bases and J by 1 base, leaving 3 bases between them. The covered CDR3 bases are TGTGCCAGCTCACCACCAGGGAACACTGAA. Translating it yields CASSPPGNTE. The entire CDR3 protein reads CASSPPGNTEAFF. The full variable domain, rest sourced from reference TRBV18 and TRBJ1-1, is NAGVMQNPRHLVRRRGQEARLRCSPMKGHSHVYWYRQLPEEGLKFMVYLQKENIIDESGMPKERFSAEFPKEGPSILRIQQVVRGDSAAYFCASSPPGNTEAFFGQGTRLTVV.

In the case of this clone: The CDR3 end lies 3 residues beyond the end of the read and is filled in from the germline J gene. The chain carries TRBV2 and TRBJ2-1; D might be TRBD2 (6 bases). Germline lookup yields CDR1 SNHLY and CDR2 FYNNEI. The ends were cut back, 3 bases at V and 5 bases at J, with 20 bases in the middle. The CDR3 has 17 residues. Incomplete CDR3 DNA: TGTGCCAGCAGTGAGTCTTGGGCTAGCGAGATCAACAATGAG. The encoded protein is CASSESWASEINNE. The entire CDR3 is CASSESWASEINNEQFF.

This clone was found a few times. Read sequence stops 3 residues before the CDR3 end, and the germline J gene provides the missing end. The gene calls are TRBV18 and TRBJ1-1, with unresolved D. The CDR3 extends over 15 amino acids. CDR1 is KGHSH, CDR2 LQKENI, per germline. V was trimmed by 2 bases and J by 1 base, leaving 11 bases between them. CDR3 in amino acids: CASSPYGIWNTEAFF. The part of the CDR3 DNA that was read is TGTGCCAGCTCACCATATGGCATTTGGAACACTGAA. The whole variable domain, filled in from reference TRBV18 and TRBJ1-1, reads NAGVMQNPRHLVRRRGQEARLRCSPMKGHSHVYWYRQLPEEGLKFMVYLQKENIIDESGMPKERFSAEFPKEGPSILRIQQVVRGDSAAYFCASSPYGIWNTEAFFGQGTRLTVV.

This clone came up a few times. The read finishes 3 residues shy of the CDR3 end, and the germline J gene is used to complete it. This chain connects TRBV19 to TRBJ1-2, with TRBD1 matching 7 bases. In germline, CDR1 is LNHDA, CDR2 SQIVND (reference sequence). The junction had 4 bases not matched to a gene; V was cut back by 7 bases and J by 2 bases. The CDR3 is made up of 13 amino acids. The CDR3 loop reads CASTLTGNYGYTF. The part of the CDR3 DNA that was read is TGTGCCAGTACACTGACAGGGAACTATGGC.